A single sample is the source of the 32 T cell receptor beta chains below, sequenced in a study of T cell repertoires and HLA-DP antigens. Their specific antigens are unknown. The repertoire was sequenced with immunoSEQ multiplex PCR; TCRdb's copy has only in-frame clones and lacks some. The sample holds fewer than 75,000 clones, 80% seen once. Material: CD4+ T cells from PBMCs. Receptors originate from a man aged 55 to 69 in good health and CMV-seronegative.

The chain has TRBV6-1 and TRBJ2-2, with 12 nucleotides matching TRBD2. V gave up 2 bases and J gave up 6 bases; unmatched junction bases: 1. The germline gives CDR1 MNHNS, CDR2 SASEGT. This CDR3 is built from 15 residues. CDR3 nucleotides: TGTGCCAGCAGTGAACTAGCGGGGGGGCCCGGGGAGCTGTTTTTT. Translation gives CASSELAGGPGELFF.

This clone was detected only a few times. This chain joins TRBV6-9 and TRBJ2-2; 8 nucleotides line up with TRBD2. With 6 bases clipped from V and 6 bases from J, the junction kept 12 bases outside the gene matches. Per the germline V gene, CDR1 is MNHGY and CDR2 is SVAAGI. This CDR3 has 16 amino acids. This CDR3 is CASRCWTSRLPGELFF. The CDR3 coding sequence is TGTGCCAGCAGATGCTGGACTAGCCGGCTCCCCGGGGAGCTGTTTTTT.

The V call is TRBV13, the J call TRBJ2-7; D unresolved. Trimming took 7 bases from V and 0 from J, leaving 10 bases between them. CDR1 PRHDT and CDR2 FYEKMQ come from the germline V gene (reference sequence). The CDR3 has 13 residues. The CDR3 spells CASTLGSSYEQYF. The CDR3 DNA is TGTGCCAGCACGCTAGGCAGCTCCTACGAGCAGTACTTC.

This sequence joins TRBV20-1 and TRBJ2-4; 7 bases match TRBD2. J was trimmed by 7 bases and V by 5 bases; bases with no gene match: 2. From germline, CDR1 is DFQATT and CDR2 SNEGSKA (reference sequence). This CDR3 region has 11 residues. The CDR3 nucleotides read TGCAGTGCTTCCGGGGGGAACATTCAGTACTTC. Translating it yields CSASGGNIQYF.

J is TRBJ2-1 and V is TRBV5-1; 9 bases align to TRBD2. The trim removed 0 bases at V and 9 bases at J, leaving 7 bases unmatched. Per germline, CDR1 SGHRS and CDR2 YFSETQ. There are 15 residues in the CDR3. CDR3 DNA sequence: TGCGCCAGCAGCTTGGTGGCGGGAGGGGCCGCTGAGCAGTTCTTC. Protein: CASSLVAGGAAEQFF.

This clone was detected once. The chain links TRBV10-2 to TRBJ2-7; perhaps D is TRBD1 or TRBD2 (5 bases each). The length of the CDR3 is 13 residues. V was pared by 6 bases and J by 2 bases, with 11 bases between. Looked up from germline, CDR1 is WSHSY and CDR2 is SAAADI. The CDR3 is CASRGPSTYEQYF. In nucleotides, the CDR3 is TGCGCCAGCAGGGGACCGTCGACCTACGAGCAGTACTTC.

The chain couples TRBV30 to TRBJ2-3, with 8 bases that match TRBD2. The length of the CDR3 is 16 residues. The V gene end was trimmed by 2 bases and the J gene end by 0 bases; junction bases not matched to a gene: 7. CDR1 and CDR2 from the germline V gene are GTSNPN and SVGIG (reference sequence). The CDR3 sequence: CAWSWGASGSTDTQYF. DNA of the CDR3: TGTGCCTGGAGTTGGGGAGCTAGCGGGAGCACAGATACGCAGTATTTT. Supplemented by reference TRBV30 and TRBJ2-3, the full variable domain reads SQTIHQWPATLVQPVGSPLSLECTVEGTSNPNLYWYRQAAGRGLQLLFYSVGIGQISSEVPQNLSASRPQDRQFILSSKKLLLSDSGFYLCAWSWGASGSTDTQYFGPGTRLTVL.

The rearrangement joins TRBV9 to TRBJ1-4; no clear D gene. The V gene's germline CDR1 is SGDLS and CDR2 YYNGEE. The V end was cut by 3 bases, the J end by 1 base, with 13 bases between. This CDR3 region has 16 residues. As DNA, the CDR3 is TGTGCCAGCAGCGCTGTCGCTGGGGAAACTAATGAAAAACTGTTTTTT. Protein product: CASSAVAGETNEKLFF.

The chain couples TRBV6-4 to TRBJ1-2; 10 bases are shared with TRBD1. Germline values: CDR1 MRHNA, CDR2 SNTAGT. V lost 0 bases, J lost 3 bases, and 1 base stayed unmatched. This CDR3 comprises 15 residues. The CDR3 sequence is CASSDSTGGDYGYTF. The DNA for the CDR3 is TGTGCCAGCAGTGACTCGACAGGGGGCGACTATGGCTACACCTTC.

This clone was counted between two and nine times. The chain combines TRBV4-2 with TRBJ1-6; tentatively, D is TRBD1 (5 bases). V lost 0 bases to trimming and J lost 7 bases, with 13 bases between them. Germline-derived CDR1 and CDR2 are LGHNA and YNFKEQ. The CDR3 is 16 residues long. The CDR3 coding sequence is TGTGCCAGCAGCCAAGATGGAGGGGCAGGCAATTCACCCCTCCACTTT. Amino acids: CASSQDGGAGNSPLHF.

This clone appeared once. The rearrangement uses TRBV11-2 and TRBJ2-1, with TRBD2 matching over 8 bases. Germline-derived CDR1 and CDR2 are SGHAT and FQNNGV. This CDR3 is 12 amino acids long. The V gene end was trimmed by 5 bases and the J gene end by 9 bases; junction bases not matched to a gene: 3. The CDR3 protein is CASSLSGIEQFF. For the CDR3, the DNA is TGTGCCAGCAGCCTTAGCGGGATTGAGCAGTTCTTC.

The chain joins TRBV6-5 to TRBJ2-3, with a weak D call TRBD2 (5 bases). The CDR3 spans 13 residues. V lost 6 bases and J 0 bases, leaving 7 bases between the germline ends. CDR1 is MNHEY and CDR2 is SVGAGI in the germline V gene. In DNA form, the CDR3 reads TGTGCCAGCAGAGCGGATAGCACAGATACGCAGTATTTT. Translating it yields CASRADSTDTQYF.

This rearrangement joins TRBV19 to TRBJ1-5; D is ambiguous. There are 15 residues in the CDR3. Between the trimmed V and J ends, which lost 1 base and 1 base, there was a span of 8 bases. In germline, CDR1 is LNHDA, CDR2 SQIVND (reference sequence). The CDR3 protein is CASSIGGNSNQPQHF. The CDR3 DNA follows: TGTGCCAGTAGTATAGGCGGTAACAGCAATCAGCCCCAGCATTTT.

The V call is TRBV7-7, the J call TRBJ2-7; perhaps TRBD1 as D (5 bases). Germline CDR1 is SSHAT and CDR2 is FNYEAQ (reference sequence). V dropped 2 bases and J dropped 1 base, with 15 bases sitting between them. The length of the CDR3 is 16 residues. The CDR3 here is CASSLKYGHLSYEQYF. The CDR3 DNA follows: TGTGCCAGCAGCTTAAAGTACGGACATTTGTCCTACGAGCAGTACTTC.

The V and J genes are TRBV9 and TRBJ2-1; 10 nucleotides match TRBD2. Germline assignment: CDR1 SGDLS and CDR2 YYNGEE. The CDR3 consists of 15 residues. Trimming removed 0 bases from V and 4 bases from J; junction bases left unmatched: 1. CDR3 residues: CASSVELAGYNEQFF. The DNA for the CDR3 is TGTGCCAGCAGCGTAGAACTAGCGGGGTACAATGAGCAGTTCTTC.

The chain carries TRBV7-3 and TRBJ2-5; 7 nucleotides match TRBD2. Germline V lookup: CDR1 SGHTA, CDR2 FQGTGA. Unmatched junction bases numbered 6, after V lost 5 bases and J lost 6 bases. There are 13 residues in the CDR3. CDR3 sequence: CASSVLAMKTQYF. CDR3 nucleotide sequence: TGTGCCAGCAGCGTACTAGCGATGAAGACCCAGTACTTC.

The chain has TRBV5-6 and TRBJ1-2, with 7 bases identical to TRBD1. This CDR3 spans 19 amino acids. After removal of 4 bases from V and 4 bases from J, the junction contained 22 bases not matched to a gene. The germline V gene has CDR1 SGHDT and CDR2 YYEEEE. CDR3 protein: CASSDDRERLETFIYGYTF. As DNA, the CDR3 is TGTGCCAGCAGCGATGACAGGGAACGGCTCGAAACCTTCATCTATGGCTACACCTTC.

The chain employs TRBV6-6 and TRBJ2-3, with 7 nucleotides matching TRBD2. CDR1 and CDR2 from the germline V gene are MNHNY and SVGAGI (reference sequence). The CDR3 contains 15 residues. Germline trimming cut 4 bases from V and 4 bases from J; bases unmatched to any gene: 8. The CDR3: CASSSRGRAADTQYF. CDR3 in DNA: TGTGCCAGCAGTTCGCGTGGGAGGGCTGCAGATACGCAGTATTTT.

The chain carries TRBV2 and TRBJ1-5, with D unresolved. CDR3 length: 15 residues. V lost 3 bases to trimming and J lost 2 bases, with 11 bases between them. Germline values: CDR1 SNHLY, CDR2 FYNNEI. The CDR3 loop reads CASSDWLKGNQPQHF. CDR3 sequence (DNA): TGTGCCAGCAGTGATTGGTTAAAGGGCAATCAGCCCCAGCATTTT.

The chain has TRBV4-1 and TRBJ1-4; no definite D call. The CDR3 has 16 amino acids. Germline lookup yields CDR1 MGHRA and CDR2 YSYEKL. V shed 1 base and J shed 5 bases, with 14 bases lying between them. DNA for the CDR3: TGCGCCAGCAGCCAAGTGATTGAGCTTCAGAATGAAAAACTGTTTTTT. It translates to CASSQVIELQNEKLFF.

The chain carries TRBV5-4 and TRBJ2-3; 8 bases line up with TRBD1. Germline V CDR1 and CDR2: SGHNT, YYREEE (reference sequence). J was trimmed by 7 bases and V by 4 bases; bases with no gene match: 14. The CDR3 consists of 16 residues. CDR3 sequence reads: CASSPPGGQGMNTQYF. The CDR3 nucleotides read TGTGCCAGCAGCCCCCCGGGCGGACAGGGTATGAATACGCAGTATTTT. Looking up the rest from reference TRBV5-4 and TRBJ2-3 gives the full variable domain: ETGVTQSPTHLIKTRGQQVTLRCSSQSGHNTVSWYQQALGQGPQFIFQYYREEENGRGNFPPRFSGLQFPNYSSELNVNALELDDSALYLCASSPPGGQGMNTQYFGPGTRLTVL.

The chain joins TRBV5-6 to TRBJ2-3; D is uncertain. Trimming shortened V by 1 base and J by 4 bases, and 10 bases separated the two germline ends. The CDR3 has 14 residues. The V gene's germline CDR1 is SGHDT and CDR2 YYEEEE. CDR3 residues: CASSLQLLSDTQYF. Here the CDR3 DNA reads TGTGCCAGCAGCTTGCAACTTCTGTCAGATACGCAGTATTTT. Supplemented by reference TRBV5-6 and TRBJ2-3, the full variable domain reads DAGVTQSPTHLIKTRGQQVTLRCSPKSGHDTVSWYQQALGQGPQFIFQYYEEEERQRGNFPDRFSGHQFPNYSSELNVNALLLGDSALYLCASSLQLLSDTQYFGPGTRLTVL.

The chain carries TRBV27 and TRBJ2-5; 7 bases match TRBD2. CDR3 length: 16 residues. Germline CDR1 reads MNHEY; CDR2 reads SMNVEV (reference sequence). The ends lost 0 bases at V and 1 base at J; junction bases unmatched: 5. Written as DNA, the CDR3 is TGTGCCAGCAGTTTATCGGCCCAGCGGGGCCAAGAGACCCAGTACTTC. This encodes CASSLSAQRGQETQYF.

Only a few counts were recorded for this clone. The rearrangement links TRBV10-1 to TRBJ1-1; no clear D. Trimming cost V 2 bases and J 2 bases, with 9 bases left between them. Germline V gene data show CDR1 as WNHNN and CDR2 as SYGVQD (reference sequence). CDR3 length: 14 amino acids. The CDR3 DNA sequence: TGCGCCAGCAGTGAGGCAGGAGACAACACTGAAGCTTTCTTT. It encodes CASSEAGDNTEAFF.

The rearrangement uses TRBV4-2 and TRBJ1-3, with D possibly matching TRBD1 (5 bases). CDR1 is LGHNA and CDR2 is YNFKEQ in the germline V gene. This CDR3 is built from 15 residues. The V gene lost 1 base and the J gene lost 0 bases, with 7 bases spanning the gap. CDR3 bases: TGTGCCAGCAGCCAAGCAGGGATCTCTGGAAACACCATATATTTT. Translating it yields CASSQAGISGNTIYF.

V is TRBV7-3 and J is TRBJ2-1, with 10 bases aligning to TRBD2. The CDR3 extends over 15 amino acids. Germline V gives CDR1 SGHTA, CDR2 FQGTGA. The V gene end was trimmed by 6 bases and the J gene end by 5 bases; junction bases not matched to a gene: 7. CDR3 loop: CASRSSGRTDNEQFF. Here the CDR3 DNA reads TGTGCCAGCAGGTCTAGCGGGAGAACGGACAATGAGCAGTTCTTC.

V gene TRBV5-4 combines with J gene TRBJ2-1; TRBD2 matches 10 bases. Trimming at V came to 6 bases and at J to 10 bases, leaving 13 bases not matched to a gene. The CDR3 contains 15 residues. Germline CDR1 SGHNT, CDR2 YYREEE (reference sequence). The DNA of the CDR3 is TGTGCCAGCACCCCTAAGCGGGAGGGGCAATTGGAGCAGTTCTTC. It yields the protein CASTPKREGQLEQFF.

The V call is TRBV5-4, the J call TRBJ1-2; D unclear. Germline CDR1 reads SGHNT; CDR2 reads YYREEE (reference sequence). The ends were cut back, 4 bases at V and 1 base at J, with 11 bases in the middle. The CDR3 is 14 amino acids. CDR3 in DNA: TGTGCCAGCAGCCCTGGGCCCGATAACTATGGCTACACCTTC. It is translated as CASSPGPDNYGYTF.

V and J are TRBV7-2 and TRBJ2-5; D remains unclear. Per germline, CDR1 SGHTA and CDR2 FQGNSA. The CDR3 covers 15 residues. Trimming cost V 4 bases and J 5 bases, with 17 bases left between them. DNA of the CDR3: TGTGCCAGCAGCTCCCCCTGGCCGGGTGGGGAGACCCAGTACTTC. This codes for CASSSPWPGGETQYF. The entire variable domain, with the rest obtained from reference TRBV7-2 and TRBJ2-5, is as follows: GAGVSQSPSNKVTEKGKDVELRCDPISGHTALYWYRQSLGQGLEFLIYFQGNSAPDKSGLPSDRFSAERTGGSVSTLTIQRTQQEDSAVYLCASSSPWPGGETQYFGPGTRLLVL.

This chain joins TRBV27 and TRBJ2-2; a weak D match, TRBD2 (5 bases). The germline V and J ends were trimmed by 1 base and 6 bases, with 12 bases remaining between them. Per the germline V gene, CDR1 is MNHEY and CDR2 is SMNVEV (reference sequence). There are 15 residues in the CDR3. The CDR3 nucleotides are TGTGCCAGCAGTTTATTAGTTGGGAGCCCCGGGGAGCTGTTTTTT. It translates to CASSLLVGSPGELFF.

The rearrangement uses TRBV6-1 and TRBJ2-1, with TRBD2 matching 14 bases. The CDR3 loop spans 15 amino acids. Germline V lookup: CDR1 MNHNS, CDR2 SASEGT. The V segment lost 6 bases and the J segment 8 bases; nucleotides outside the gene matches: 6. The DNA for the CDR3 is TGTGCCAGCAGGACTAGCGGGGGGGCTGGAGATGAGCAGTTCTTC. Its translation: CASRTSGGAGDEQFF.

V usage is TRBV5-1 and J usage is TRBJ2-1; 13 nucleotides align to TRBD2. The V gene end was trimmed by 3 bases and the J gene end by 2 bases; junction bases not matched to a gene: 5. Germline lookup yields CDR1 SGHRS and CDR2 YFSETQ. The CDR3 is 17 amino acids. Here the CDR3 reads CASSSTSGGAPYNEQFF. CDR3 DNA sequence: TGCGCCAGCAGCTCCACTAGCGGGGGGGCCCCCTACAATGAGCAGTTCTTC.